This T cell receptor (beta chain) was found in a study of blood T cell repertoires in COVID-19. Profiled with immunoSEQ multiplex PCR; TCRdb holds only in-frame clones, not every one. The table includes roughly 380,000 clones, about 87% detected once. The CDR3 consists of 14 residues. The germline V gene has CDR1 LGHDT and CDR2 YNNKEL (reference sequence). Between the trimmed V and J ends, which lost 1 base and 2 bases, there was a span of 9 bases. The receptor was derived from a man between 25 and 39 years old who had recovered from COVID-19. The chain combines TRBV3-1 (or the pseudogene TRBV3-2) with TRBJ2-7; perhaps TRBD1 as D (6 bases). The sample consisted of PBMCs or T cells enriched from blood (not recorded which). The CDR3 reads CASSQAGQTYEQYF. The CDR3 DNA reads TGTGCCAGCAGCCAAGCTGGACAGACCTACGAGCAGTACTTC.